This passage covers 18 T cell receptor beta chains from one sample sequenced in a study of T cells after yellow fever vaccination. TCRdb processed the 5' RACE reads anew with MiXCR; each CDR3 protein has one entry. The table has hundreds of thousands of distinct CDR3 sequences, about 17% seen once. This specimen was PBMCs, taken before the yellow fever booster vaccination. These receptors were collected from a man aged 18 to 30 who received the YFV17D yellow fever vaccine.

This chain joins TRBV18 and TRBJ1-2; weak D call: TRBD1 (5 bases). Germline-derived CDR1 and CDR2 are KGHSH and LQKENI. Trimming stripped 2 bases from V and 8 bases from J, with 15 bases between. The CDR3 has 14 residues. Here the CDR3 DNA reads TGTGCCAGCTCACCAGGGGCAGGTTGGGAAGGCTACACCTTC. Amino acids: CASSPGAGWEGYTF.

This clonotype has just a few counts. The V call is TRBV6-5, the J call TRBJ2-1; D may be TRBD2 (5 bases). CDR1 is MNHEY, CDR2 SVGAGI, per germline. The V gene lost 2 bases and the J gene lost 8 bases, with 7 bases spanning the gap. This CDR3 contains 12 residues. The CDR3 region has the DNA TGTGCCAGCAGTTACAACGGGGATGAGCAGTTCTTC. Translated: CASSYNGDEQFF.

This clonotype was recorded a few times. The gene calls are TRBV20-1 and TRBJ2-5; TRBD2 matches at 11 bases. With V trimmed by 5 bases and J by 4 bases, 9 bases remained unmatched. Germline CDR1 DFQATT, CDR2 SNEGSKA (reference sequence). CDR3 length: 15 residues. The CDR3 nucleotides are TGCAGTGCTGAGTCCCTAGCGGGGGGTGGAGAGACCCAGTACTTC. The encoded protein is CSAESLAGGGETQYF.

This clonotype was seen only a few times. CDR3 bases: TGCAGTGCTAGGCCGGGACATCGCTTAATTGGTAATCAGCCCCAGCATTTT. Its protein is CSARPGHRLIGNQPQHF. This chain uses TRBV20-1 with TRBJ1-5; possibly TRBD1 for D (6 bases). The CDR3 loop spans 17 amino acids. Germline CDR1 reads DFQATT; CDR2 reads SNEGSKA (reference sequence). V was shortened by 3 bases and J by 4 bases, with 22 bases between the two germline ends.

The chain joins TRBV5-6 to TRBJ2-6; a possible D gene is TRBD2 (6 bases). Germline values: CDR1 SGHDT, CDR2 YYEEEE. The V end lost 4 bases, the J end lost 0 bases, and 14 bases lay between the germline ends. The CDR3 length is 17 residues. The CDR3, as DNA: TGTGCCAGCAGCGCGGAAGGAGGGTTCTCTGGGGCCAACGTCCTGACTTTC. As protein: CASSAEGGFSGANVLTF.

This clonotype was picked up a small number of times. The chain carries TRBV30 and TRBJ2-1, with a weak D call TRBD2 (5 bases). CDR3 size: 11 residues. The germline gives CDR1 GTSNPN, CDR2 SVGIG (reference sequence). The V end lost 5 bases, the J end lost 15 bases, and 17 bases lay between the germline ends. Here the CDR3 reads CAWGSSGDRFF. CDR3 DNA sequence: TGTGCCTGGGGGAGTAGTGGGGATCGGTTCTTC.

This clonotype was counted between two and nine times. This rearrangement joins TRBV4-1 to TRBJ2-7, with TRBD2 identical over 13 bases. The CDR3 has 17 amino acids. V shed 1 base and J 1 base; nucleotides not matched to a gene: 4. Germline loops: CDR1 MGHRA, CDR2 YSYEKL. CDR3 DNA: TGCGCCAGCAGCCAAGGACTAGCGGGGGGTTATTCCTACGAGCAGTACTTC. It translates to CASSQGLAGGYSYEQYF.

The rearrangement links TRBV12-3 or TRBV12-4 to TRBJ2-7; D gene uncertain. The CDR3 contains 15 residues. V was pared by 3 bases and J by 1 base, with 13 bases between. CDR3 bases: TGTGCCAGCAGTTTGCCAGGACGAAGGTCCTACGAGCAGTACTTC. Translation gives CASSLPGRRSYEQYF.

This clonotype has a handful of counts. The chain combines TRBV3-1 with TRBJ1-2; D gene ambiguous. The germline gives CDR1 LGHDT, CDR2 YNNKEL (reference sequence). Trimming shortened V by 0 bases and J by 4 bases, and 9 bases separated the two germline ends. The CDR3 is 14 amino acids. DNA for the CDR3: TGTGCCAGCAGCCAAGAAGGAAGAATCTATGGCTACACCTTC. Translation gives CASSQEGRIYGYTF.

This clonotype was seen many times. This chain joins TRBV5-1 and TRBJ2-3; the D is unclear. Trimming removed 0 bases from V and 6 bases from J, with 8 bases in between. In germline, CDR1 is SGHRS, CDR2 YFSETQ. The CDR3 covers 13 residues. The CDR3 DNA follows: TGCGCCAGCAGCTTGGGAGATAAGGATACGCAGTATTTT. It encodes CASSLGDKDTQYF.

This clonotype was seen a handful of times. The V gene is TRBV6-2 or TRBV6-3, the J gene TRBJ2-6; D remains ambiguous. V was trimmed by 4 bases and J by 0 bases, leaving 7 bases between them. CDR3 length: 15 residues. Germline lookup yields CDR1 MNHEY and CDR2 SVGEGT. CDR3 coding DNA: TGTGCCAGCAGTTGGTGGGGCTCTGGGGCCAACGTCCTGACTTTC. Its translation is CASSWWGSGANVLTF.

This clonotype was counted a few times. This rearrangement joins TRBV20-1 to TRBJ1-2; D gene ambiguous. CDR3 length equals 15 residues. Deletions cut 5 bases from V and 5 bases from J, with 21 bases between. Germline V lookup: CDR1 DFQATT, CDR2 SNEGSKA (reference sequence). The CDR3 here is CSALALGSPTYGYTF. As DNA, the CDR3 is TGCAGTGCTCTAGCCTTAGGAAGTCCTACTTATGGCTACACCTTC.

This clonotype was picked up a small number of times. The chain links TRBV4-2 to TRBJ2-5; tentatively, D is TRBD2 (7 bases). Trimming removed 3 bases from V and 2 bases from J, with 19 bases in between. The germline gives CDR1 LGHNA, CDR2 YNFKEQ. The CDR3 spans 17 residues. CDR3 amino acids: CASSQILGGPGQETQYF. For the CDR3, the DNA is TGTGCCAGCAGCCAGATCTTGGGGGGGCCAGGGCAAGAGACCCAGTACTTC.

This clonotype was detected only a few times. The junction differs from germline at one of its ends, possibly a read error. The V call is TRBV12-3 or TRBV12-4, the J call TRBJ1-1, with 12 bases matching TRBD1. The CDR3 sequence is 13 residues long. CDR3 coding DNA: TGTGCCAGCAGTTTTGGGACAGGGGGCCGCGGAATCTTT. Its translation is CASSFGTGGRGIF.

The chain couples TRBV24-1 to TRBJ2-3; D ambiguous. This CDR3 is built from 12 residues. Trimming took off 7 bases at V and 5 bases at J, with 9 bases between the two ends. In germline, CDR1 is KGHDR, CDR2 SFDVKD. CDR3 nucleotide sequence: TGTGCCACCAGCACGACCGGAGATACGCAGTATTTT. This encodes CATSTTGDTQYF.

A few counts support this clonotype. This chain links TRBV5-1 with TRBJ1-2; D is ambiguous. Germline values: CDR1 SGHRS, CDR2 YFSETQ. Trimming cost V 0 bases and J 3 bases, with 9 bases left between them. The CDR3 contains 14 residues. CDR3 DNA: TGCGCCAGCAGCTTGGCCTTAAGGGACTATGGCTACACCTTC. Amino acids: CASSLALRDYGYTF.

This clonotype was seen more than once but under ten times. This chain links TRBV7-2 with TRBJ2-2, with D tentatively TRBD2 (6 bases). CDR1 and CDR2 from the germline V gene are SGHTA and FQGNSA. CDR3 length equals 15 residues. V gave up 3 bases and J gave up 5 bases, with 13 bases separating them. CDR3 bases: TGTGCCAGCAGCTTCCGACTAGGTGGGACCGGGGAGCTGTTTTTT. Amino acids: CASSFRLGGTGELFF.

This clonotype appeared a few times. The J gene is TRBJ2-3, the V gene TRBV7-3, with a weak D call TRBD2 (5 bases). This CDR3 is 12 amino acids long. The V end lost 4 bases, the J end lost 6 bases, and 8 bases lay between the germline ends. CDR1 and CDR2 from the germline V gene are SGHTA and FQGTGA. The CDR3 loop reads CASSSGFDTQYF. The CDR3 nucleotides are TGTGCCAGCAGCTCGGGGTTCGATACGCAGTATTTT.